This TCR beta chain was found in a study of blood T cell repertoires in COVID-19. Clones were read by immunoSEQ multiplex PCR, and TCRdb kept only the in-frame ones, dropping some. This repertoire shows about 100,000 clones, around 64% found once; its top ten account for 1.5% to 2%. The CDR3 is 15 amino acids. Germline lookup yields CDR1 KGHDR and CDR2 SFDVKD. Trimming removed 4 bases from V and 5 bases from J; junction bases left unmatched: 3. The sequence came from a woman aged 40 to 50 with acute or convalescent COVID-19. The chain uses TRBV24-1 and TRBJ2-2; 10 nucleotides line up with TRBD2. The specimen sequenced was peripheral blood. CDR3 loop: CATSDLAGATGELFF. The CDR3 nucleotides are TGTGCCACCAGTGACCTAGCGGGGGCGACCGGGGAGCTGTTTTTT.